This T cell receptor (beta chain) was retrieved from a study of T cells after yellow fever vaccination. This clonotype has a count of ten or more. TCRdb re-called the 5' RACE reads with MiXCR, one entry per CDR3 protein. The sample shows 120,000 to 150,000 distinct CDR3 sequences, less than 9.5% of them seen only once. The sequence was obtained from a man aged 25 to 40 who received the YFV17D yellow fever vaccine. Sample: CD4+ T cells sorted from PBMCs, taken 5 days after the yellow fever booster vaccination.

The DNA for the CDR3 is TGTGCCAGCAGGGTCGGGACTAGCGGGAGTGCAGATACGCAGTATTTT. This encodes CASRVGTSGSADTQYF. The genes are TRBV5-5 and TRBJ2-3, with 14 bases identical to TRBD2. This CDR3 contains 16 residues. V was pared by 5 bases and J by 4 bases, with 6 bases of the junction left unmatched. Germline lookup yields CDR1 SGHKS and CDR2 YYEKEE (reference sequence). Using reference TRBV5-5 and TRBJ2-3 for the parts outside the CDR3, the full variable domain is DAGVTQSPTHLIKTRGQQVTLRCSPISGHKSVSWYQQVLGQGPQFIFQYYEKEERGRGNFPDRFSARQFPNYSSELNVNALLLGDSALYLCASRVGTSGSADTQYFGPGTRLTVL.